This TCR beta chain derives from a study of blood T cell repertoires in COVID-19. At the level of the study: The study drew acute and convalescent COVID-19 samples from the United States, Italy and Spain.

Germline V gives CDR1 SNHLY, CDR2 FYNNEI. With 2 bases removed from V and 4 bases from J, the gap between germline ends came to 11 bases. The CDR3 has 14 amino acids. This clone has just a few counts. The assay was immunoSEQ multiplex PCR, and TCRdb's table has in-frame clones only and misses some. The sample has about 210,000 clones; 80% to 90% are singletons. The chain uses TRBV2 and TRBJ1-2; the D is unclear. The sequence came from a middle-aged man who had recovered from COVID-19. The sample consisted of PBMCs or T cells enriched from blood (not recorded which). CDR3 in DNA: TGTGCCAGCAGTGAAATAAGAGCAACCTATGGCTACACCTTC. Translating gives CASSEIRATYGYTF.